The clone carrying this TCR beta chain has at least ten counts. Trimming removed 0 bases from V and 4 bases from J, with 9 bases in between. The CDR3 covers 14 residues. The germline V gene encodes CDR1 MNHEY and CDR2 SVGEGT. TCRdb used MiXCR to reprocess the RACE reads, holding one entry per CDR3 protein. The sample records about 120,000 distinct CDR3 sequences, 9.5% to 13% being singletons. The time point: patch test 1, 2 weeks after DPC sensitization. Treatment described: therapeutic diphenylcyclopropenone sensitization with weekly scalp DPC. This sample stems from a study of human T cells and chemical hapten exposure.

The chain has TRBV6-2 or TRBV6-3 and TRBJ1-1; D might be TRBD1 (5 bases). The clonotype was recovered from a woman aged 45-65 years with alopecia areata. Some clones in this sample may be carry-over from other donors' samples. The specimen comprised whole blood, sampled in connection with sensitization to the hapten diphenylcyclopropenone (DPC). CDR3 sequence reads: CASSYSGVGTEAFF. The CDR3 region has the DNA TGTGCCAGCAGTTACTCAGGGGTAGGCACTGAAGCTTTCTTT.